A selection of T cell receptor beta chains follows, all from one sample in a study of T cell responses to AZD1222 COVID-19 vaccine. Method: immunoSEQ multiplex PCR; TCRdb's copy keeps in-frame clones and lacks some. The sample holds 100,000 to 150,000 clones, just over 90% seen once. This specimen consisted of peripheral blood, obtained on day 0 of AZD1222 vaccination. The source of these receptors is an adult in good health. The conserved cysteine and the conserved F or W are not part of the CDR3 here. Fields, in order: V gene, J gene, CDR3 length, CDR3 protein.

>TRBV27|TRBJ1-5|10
ASSLLGQPQH
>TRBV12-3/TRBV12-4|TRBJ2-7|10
ASRSPGYEQY
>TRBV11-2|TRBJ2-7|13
ASSVRTETSYEQY
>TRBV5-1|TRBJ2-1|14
ASSRFNTRQGVEQF
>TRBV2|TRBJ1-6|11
ASQQGLGSPLH
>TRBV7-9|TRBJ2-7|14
ASSFGLENRGYEQY
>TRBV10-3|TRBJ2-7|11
AIRLAGQYEQY
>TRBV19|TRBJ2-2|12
ASRGLFDTGELF
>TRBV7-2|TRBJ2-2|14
ASSSRLIAGPGELF
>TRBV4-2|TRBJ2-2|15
ASSQVNSGRGTGELF
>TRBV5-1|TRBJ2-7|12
ASTAGATTGEQY
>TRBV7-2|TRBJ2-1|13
ASSLGSGPYNEQF
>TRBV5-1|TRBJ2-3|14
ASSPRDRGRPDTQY
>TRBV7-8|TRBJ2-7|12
ASSLGHGTYEQY
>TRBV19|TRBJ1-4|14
ARAFRDPATNEKLF
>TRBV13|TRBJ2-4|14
ASSHHEAGTKNIQY
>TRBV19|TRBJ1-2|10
ASSIVPGGYT
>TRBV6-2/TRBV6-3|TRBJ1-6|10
ASSHNPSPLH
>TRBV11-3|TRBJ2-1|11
ASSLSGINEQF
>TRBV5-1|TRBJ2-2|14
ASSLGLAGNTGELF
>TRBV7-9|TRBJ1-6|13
ASSPRDRVNSPLH
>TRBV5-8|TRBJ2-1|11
ASSLDRNNEQF
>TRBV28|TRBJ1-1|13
ASSLSRTGNTEAF
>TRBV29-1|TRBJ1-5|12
SVSPGDINQPQH
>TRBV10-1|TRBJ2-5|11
ASSPGGLETQY
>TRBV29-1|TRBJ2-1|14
SVGPPTSGSIHEQF
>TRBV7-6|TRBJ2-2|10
ASTKNTGELF
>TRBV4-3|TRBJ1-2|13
ASSSSVGLNYGYT
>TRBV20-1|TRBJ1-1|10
SASRGNTEAF
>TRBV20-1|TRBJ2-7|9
SARGLDEQY
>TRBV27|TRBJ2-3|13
ASSDGGQGVDTQY
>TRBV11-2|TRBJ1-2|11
ASSLVPQGIYT
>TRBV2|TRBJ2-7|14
ASSLTVGTGGSEQY
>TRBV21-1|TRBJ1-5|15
ASSKGVTGPLSQPQH
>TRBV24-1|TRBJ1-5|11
ATSVGDNQPQH
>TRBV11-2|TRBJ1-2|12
ASSLGTETYGYT
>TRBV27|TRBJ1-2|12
ASSPRTGRDGYT
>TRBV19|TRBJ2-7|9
ASSTGYEQY
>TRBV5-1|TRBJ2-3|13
ASSFVSGSTDTQY
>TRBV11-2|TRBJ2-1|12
ASSSSPANNEQF
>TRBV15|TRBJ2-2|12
ATSPVRGSGELF
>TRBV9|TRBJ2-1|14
ASSVVGAGGHEEQF
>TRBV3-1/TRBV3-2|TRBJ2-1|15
ASSPTDGTFNYNEQF
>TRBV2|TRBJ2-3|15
ASSEAGPGGRTDTQY